The 27 T cell receptor beta chains presented below share a single source sample, sequenced in a study of cytomegalovirus exposure and HLA in healthy donors. It was with 60 Vbeta and 13 Jbeta primers that the PCR ran. The table came from immunoSEQ multiplex PCR; TCRdb's copy has only in-frame clones and leaves some out. Among 110,000 to 150,000 clones listed, about 80% were seen once. The sample taken for sequencing was PBMCs. Receptors were obtained from a man aged 18 to 29 in good health and CMV-seronegative.

This clone was recorded only once. The same CDR3 also results from other DNA sequences found in this sample. The chain has TRBV5-1 and TRBJ2-7; no definite D call. Looked up from germline, CDR1 is SGHRS and CDR2 is YFSETQ. The V and J ends lost 0 bases and 4 bases respectively, with 8 bases between them. CDR3 length: 13 amino acids. CDR3 amino acids: CASSLAGLYEQYF. CDR3 DNA: TGCGCCAGCAGCTTGGCCGGTCTGTACGAGCAGTACTTC.

J is TRBJ2-5 and V is TRBV18; tentative D call: TRBD2 (5 bases). Germline V CDR1 and CDR2: KGHSH, LQKENI. Deletions cut 2 bases from V and 4 bases from J, with 11 bases between. The CDR3 covers 14 residues. CDR3 in amino acids: CASSPAGQPETQYF. The CDR3 DNA reads TGTGCCAGCTCACCAGCGGGCCAACCAGAGACCCAGTACTTC. Together with reference TRBV18 and TRBJ2-5, the CDR3 gives the full variable domain: NAGVMQNPRHLVRRRGQEARLRCSPMKGHSHVYWYRQLPEEGLKFMVYLQKENIIDESGMPKERFSAEFPKEGPSILRIQQVVRGDSAAYFCASSPAGQPETQYFGPGTRLLVL.

The chain recombines TRBV30 with TRBJ1-1; D remains ambiguous. The germline V gene encodes CDR1 GTSNPN and CDR2 SVGIG (reference sequence). V was trimmed by 2 bases and J by 10 bases, leaving 23 bases between them. This CDR3 comprises 15 residues. DNA of the CDR3: TGTGCCTGGAGTTTCTCCTCCGGGTTACTAAATGGAGCTTTCTTT. Amino acid sequence: CAWSFSSGLLNGAFF. The full variable domain, completed using reference TRBV30 and TRBJ1-1, is SQTIHQWPATLVQPVGSPLSLECTVEGTSNPNLYWYRQAAGRGLQLLFYSVGIGQISSEVPQNLSASRPQDRQFILSSKKLLLSDSGFYLCAWSFSSGLLNGAFFGQGTRLTVV.

V usage is TRBV28 and J usage is TRBJ2-2, with D tentatively TRBD1 (5 bases). CDR1 MDHEN and CDR2 SYDVKM come from the germline V gene. V was cut by 4 bases and J by 4 bases, with 13 bases left in between. CDR3 size: 15 residues. The CDR3: CASSSTGILTGELFF. CDR3 nucleotides: TGTGCCAGCAGTTCCACAGGAATCCTCACCGGGGAGCTGTTTTTT.

The J gene is TRBJ1-4, the V gene TRBV5-1, with D perhaps TRBD1 (6 bases). The germline CDR1 and CDR2 sequences are SGHRS and YFSETQ. The CDR3 extends over 17 amino acids. The V gene lost 0 bases and the J gene lost 1 base, with 13 bases spanning the gap. CDR3 DNA sequence: TGCGCCAGCAGCTTGGAGCCCCAGGGGAAAACTAATGAAAAACTGTTTTTT. Encoded protein: CASSLEPQGKTNEKLFF.

A few counts support this clone. The rearrangement links TRBV10-2 to TRBJ1-5, with TRBD1 identical over 8 bases. Germline CDR1 is WSHSY and CDR2 is SAAADI. CDR3 length equals 15 residues. With V trimmed by 6 bases and J by 4 bases, 8 bases remained unmatched. The CDR3 loop reads CASRAGQGGNQPQHF. The CDR3 region has the DNA TGCGCCAGCAGAGCCGGACAGGGAGGGAATCAGCCCCAGCATTTT.

V is TRBV19 and J is TRBJ2-7, with D perhaps matching TRBD1 (6 bases). Trimming pared 3 bases from V and 4 bases from J, leaving 10 bases between. CDR1 is LNHDA, CDR2 SQIVND, per germline (reference sequence). CDR3 size: 13 residues. The CDR3 spells CASSILGTYEQYF. The CDR3 DNA is TGTGCCAGTAGTATTTTGGGGACATACGAGCAGTACTTC.

The chain employs TRBV6-1 and TRBJ2-3, with 10 bases that match TRBD2. There are 15 residues in the CDR3. Trimming removed 2 bases from V and 4 bases from J; junction bases left unmatched: 3. Germline values: CDR1 MNHNS, CDR2 SASEGT. CDR3 nucleotides: TGTGCCAGCAGTGAAAGCGGGGGGGGCCCAGATACGCAGTATTTT. Protein: CASSESGGGPDTQYF.

The chain employs TRBV5-8 and TRBJ2-7; D is uncertain. CDR1 SGHTS and CDR2 YDEGEE come from the germline V gene. Trimming took 5 bases from V and 4 from J, leaving 7 bases between them. The CDR3 sequence is 11 residues long. CDR3 sequence reads: CASSSNYEQYF. The CDR3, as DNA: TGTGCCAGCAGTTCCAATTACGAGCAGTACTTC.

J is TRBJ2-3 and V is TRBV7-9; D gene unclear. The V gene lost 6 bases and the J gene lost 6 bases, with 13 bases spanning the gap. The germline V gene has CDR1 SEHNR and CDR2 FQNEAQ (reference sequence). The CDR3 extends over 13 amino acids. The CDR3 coding sequence is TGTGCCAGCAGATCCCCCTTGGAGGATACGCAGTATTTT. This translates into CASRSPLEDTQYF.

The chain has TRBV7-3 and TRBJ2-5; TRBD2 matches 8 bases. J gave up 2 bases and V 5 bases, and 7 bases lay outside the gene matches. The CDR3 is 15 residues long. Germline V gene lookup returns CDR1 SGHTA and CDR2 FQGTGA. This chain's CDR3 is CASSTGLGRQETQYF. CDR3 DNA: TGTGCCAGCAGCACGGGACTAGGACGGCAAGAGACCCAGTACTTC. Combining the CDR3 with reference TRBV7-3 and TRBJ2-5 gives the whole variable domain GAGVSQTPSNKVTEKGKYVELRCDPISGHTALYWYRQSLGQGPEFLIYFQGTGAADDSGLPNDRFFAVRPEGSVSTLKIQRTERGDSAVYLCASSTGLGRQETQYFGPGTRLLVL.

This clone was seen just once. V and J are TRBV7-2 and TRBJ2-5; 9 bases fit TRBD1. The V gene end was trimmed by 4 bases and the J gene end by 4 bases; junction bases not matched to a gene: 4. Germline V gene sequence: CDR1 SGHTA, CDR2 FQGNSA. CDR3 size: 14 residues. The CDR3 DNA follows: TGTGCCAGCAGCTCCGACAGGGGGAGAGAGACCCAGTACTTC. Amino acid sequence: CASSSDRGRETQYF.

The V gene is TRBV5-4, the J gene TRBJ2-7; D is possibly TRBD1 (5 bases). CDR3 length equals 15 residues. V was shortened by 4 bases and J by 1 base, with 15 bases between the two germline ends. Per the germline V gene, CDR1 is SGHNT and CDR2 is YYREEE (reference sequence). The CDR3 protein is CASSAKTALSYEQYF. The CDR3 DNA reads TGTGCCAGCAGCGCCAAGACAGCCCTTTCCTACGAGCAGTACTTC.

V gene TRBV28 combines with J gene TRBJ2-7; 10 bases are shared with TRBD1. The CDR3 sequence is 12 residues long. Germline assignment: CDR1 MDHEN and CDR2 SYDVKM. With V trimmed by 8 bases and J by 4 bases, 2 bases remained unmatched. The CDR3 DNA reads TGTGCCAGCTCGGGACAGGGGTACGAGCAGTACTTC. Protein sequence: CASSGQGYEQYF.

The chain joins TRBV11-3 to TRBJ1-2; 10 positions match TRBD1. Germline values: CDR1 SGHNT, CDR2 YENEEA. The CDR3 runs 14 residues. J lost 6 bases, V lost 5 bases, and 6 bases had no gene match. The CDR3 sequence: CASSETGQGNGYTF. The CDR3, as DNA: TGTGCCAGCAGCGAGACGGGACAGGGGAATGGCTACACCTTC.

This chain connects TRBV10-1 to TRBJ2-1, with D possibly matching TRBD1 (5 bases). The germline V gene encodes CDR1 WNHNN and CDR2 SYGVQD (reference sequence). The CDR3 contains 16 residues. Trimming took off 4 bases at V and 0 bases at J, with 13 bases between the two ends. CDR3 DNA sequence: TGCGCCAGCAGTGTCCTCCAGGGCAGCTCCTACAATGAGCAGTTCTTC. Amino acids: CASSVLQGSSYNEQFF.

The genes are TRBV10-3 and TRBJ1-1; no firm D call. Trimming left V 2 bases short and J 5 bases short, with 12 bases between. The CDR3 consists of 14 residues. Per germline, CDR1 ENHRY and CDR2 SYGVKD. In DNA form, the CDR3 reads TGTGCCATCAGTGAGCCTACAGTACTTACTGAAGCTTTCTTT. It is translated as CAISEPTVLTEAFF.

V usage is TRBV4-2 and J usage is TRBJ1-4, with D tentatively TRBD1 (6 bases). Germline V gene sequence: CDR1 LGHNA, CDR2 YNFKEQ. The CDR3 loop spans 16 amino acids. The ends were cut back, 0 bases at V and 5 bases at J, with 13 bases in the middle. In nucleotides, the CDR3 is TGTGCCAGCAGCCAAGATCTTCAGGGGTCAAATGAAAAACTGTTTTTT. Translation gives CASSQDLQGSNEKLFF.

The rearrangement links TRBV2 to TRBJ1-3; no clear D gene. Germline V gene sequence: CDR1 SNHLY, CDR2 FYNNEI. The V end was cut by 8 bases, the J end by 0 bases, with 11 bases between. The length of the CDR3 is 14 residues. The CDR3 spells CASVKPNSGNTIYF. DNA for the CDR3: TGTGCCAGCGTCAAGCCCAACTCTGGAAACACCATATATTTT. Full variable domain (outside the CDR3, taken from reference TRBV2 and TRBJ1-3): EPEVTQTPSHQVTQMGQEVILRCVPISNHLYFYWYRQILGQKVEFLVSFYNNEISEKSEIFDDQFSVERPDGSNFTLKIRSTKLEDSAMYFCASVKPNSGNTIYFGEGSWLTVV.

The chain combines TRBV5-1 with TRBJ2-7, with 8 nucleotides matching TRBD2. CDR1 SGHRS and CDR2 YFSETQ come from the germline V gene. The CDR3 spans 16 residues. V dropped 0 bases and J dropped 1; count of bases not matched to a gene: 6. For the CDR3, the DNA is TGCGCCAGCAGCTTGGTCGGGGGGGTCATATCCTACGAGCAGTACTTC. It yields the protein CASSLVGGVISYEQYF.

In the case of this clone: The junction departs from germline at one end; a sequencing error may be responsible. The identical CDR3 is also encoded by other nucleotide sequences in the sample. The V and J genes are TRBV30 and TRBJ1-6; D is unclear. The CDR3 runs to 13 residues. The germline V gene encodes CDR1 GTSNPN and CDR2 SVGIG (reference sequence). CDR3 sequence: CAWSTDYNSPLHF. CDR3 nucleotide sequence: TGTGCCTGGAGTACAGATTATAATTCCCCCCTCCACTTT.

The chain carries TRBV30 and TRBJ2-7; TRBD2 agrees at 8 bases. Trimming removed 0 bases from V and 3 bases from J; junction bases left unmatched: 10. This CDR3 is built from 16 residues. The germline CDR1 and CDR2 sequences are GTSNPN and SVGIG (reference sequence). The CDR3: CAWSVPGGGGHYEQYF. The CDR3 coding sequence is TGTGCCTGGAGTGTCCCGGGGGGGGGCGGTCACTACGAGCAGTACTTC.

The chain links TRBV29-1 to TRBJ2-3, with 10 bases lining up with TRBD1. With V trimmed by 6 bases and J by 1 base, 7 bases remained unmatched. The CDR3 extends over 15 amino acids. CDR1 SQVTM and CDR2 ANQGSEA come from the germline V gene. CDR3 nucleotide sequence: TGCAGCGTGGGGGGGACAGGGGCGGGCACAGATACGCAGTATTTT. Its translation is CSVGGTGAGTDTQYF.

CDR3 residues: CASSPQSPGMNTEAFF. As DNA, the CDR3 is TGTGCCAGCTCACCACAGTCTCCAGGGATGAACACTGAAGCTTTCTTT. This rearrangement joins TRBV18 to TRBJ1-1; D might be TRBD1 (5 bases). V dropped 1 base and J dropped 0 bases, with 12 bases sitting between them. The CDR3 is 16 residues long. CDR1 and CDR2 from the germline V gene are KGHSH and LQKENI.

The rearrangement joins TRBV27 to TRBJ2-5; TRBD2 matches 7 bases. The V gene end was trimmed by 6 bases and the J gene end by 3 bases; junction bases not matched to a gene: 7. CDR1 and CDR2 from the germline V gene are MNHEY and SMNVEV (reference sequence). The CDR3 is 14 amino acids. The CDR3 coding sequence is TGTGCCAGCAGCCAACAGCTAGCGGAAGAGACCCAGTACTTC. It specifies CASSQQLAEETQYF.

The rearrangement links TRBV11-3 to TRBJ1-2; 8 positions agree with TRBD1. Germline assignment: CDR1 SGHNT and CDR2 YENEEA. The length of the CDR3 is 12 residues. Unmatched junction bases numbered 2, after V lost 5 bases and J lost 6 bases. CDR3 protein: CASSPTGDGYTF. The CDR3 DNA reads TGTGCCAGCAGCCCGACAGGGGATGGCTACACCTTC.

The chain links TRBV11-1 to TRBJ2-1, with a tentative D call TRBD2 (6 bases). The CDR3 has 17 amino acids. V was cut by 0 bases and J by 2 bases, with 14 bases left in between. The germline CDR1 and CDR2 sequences are SGHAT and FQDESV (reference sequence). The chain's CDR3 is CASSLARGRGTYNEQFF. The CDR3 nucleotides read TGTGCCAGCAGCTTAGCGCGGGGTCGCGGGACCTACAATGAGCAGTTCTTC.